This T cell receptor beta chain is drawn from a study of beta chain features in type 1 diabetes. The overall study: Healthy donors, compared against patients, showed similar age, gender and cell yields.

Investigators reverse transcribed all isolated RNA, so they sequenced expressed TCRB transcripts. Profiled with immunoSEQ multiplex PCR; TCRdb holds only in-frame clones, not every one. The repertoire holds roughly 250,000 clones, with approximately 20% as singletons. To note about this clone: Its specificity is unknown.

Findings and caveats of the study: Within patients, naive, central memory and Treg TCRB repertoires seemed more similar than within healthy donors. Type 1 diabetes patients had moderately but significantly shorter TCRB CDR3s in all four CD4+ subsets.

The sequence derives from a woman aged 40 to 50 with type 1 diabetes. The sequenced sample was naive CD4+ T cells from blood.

The CDR3 here is CASSVLAGGPNEQFF. The CDR3 DNA reads TGTGCCAGCAGCGTCCTAGCGGGAGGCCCGAATGAGCAGTTCTTC. V usage is TRBV9 and J usage is TRBJ2-1; 11 nucleotides align to TRBD2. This CDR3 has 15 amino acids. Germline V CDR1 and CDR2: SGDLS, YYNGEE. Unmatched junction bases numbered 5, after V lost 2 bases and J lost 7 bases.